Shown below are 2 T cell receptor beta chains from a single sample sequenced in a study of T cell responses to AZD1222 COVID-19 vaccine. Some clones are missing from TCRdb's copy, which holds only in-frame ones; the method was immunoSEQ multiplex PCR. This sample has under 150,000 clones, with roughly 89% found just once. Sequenced here: peripheral blood, sampled on day 0 of AZD1222 vaccination. These receptors were taken from an adult in good health.

This clone came up once. The chain joins TRBV10-3 to TRBJ1-6, with D possibly being TRBD1 (5 bases). The germline V gene has CDR1 ENHRY and CDR2 SYGVKD. This CDR3 spans 15 amino acids. Trimming cost V 6 bases and J 7 bases, with 16 bases left between them. The CDR3 protein is CAIRDSSKLNSPLHF. The CDR3, as DNA: TGTGCCATCAGAGACAGTTCGAAACTCAATTCACCCCTCCACTTT.

The chain uses TRBV7-6 and TRBJ1-3; D ambiguous. The CDR3 loop spans 13 amino acids. V was pared by 7 bases and J by 0 bases, with 7 bases between. Per germline, CDR1 SGHVS and CDR2 FNYEAQ. In DNA, the CDR3 is TGTGCCAGCACGGGATTCTCTGGAAACACCATATATTTT. Its translation is CASTGFSGNTIYF.